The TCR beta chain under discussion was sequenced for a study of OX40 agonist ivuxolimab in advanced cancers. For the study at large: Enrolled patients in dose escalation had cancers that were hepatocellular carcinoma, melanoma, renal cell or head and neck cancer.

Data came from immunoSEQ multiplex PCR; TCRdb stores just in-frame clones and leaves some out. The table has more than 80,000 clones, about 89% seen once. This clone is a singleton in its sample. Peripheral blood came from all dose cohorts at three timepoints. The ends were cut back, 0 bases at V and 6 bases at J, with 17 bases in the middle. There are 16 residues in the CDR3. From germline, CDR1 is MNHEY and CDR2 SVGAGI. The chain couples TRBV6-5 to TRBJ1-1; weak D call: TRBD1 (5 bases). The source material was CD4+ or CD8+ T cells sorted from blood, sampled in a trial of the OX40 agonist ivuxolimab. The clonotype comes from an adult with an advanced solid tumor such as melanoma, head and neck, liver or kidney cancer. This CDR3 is CASSYSAGGIVAEAFF. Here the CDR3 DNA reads TGTGCCAGCAGTTACTCGGCCGGGGGAATAGTCGCTGAAGCTTTCTTT.